The sequence of this T cell receptor beta chain was determined in a study of blood T cell repertoires in COVID-19. Study information: T cells, B-cell-depleted T cells, or PBMCs supplied cDNA or gDNA.

Per the germline V gene, CDR1 is ENHRY and CDR2 is SYGVKD. V was clipped by 5 bases and J by 2 bases; unmatched bases: 8. CDR3 size: 16 residues. Per the authors' pipeline: Reference gene primer amplification gave nucleated cell count estimates. The protocol was immunoSEQ multiplex PCR, while the TCRdb copy is restricted to in-frame clones and leaves out a portion. V, J and clone size were drawn from that table, and D and trimming were deduced from the DNA. This table has tens of thousands of clones, about four fifths appearing once. The sequenced sample consisted of peripheral blood. This sequence joins TRBV10-3 and TRBJ2-3; 9 bases align to TRBD1. The clonotype comes from a human donor in a cohort sampled during active COVID-19. The CDR3 nucleotides are TGTGCCATCAGTAGGGGACAGGGATCCAACACAGATACGCAGTATTTT. It translates to CAISRGQGSNTDTQYF.